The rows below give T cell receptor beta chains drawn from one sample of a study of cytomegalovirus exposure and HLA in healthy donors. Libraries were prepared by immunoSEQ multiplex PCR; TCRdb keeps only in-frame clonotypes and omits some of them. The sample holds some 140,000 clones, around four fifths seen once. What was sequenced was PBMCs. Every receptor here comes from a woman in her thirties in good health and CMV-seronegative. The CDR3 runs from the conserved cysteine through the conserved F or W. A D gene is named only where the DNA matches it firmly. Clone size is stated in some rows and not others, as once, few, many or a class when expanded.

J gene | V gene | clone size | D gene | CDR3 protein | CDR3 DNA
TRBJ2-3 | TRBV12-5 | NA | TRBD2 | CASGLRLAGGKDTQYF | TGTGCTAGTGGTTTAAGGCTAGCGGGGGGTAAGGATACGCAGTATTTT
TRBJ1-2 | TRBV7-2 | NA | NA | CASSLVLQSSYGYTF | TGTGCCAGCAGCTTAGTATTACAGAGCAGCTATGGCTACACCTTC
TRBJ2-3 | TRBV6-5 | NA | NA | CASSNEGALGTRHYF | TGTGCCAGCAGTAACGAGGGGGCCCTGGGGACTAGACATTATTTT
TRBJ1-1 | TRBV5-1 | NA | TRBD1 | CASSTSGGNTEAFF | TGCGCCAGCAGCACCTCAGGGGGGAACACTGAAGCTTTCTTT
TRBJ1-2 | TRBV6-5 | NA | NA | CASSYSIQAGGYTF | TGTGCCAGCAGTTACTCGATTCAGGCTGGGGGCTACACCTTC
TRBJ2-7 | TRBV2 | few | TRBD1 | CASSGTVSYEQYF | TGTGCCAGCAGCGGGACAGTCTCCTACGAGCAGTACTTC
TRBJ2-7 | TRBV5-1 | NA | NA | CASSGGGGQRNEQYF | TGCGCCAGCAGCGGAGGGGGGGGACAACGAAACGAGCAGTACTTC
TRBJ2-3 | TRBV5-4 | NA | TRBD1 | CASSVDRGTDTQYF | TGTGCCAGCAGCGTAGACAGGGGGACAGATACGCAGTATTTT
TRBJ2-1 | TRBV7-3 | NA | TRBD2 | CASSLLGGGDGNEQFF | TGTGCCAGCAGCTTATTAGGCGGGGGGGATGGGAATGAGCAGTTCTTC
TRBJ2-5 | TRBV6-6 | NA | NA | CASSYSTRGRETQYF | TGTGCCAGCAGTTACTCGACGCGGGGTCGAGAGACCCAGTACTTC
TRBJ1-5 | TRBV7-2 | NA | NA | CASSLESRVANQPQHF | TGTGCCAGCAGTTTAGAATCCAGGGTTGCAAATCAGCCCCAGCATTTT
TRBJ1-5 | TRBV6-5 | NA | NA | CASMLTDRHQPQHF | TGTGCCAGCATGTTGACGGACAGACATCAGCCCCAGCATTTT
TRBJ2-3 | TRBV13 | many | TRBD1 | CASSSPTGQINTQYF | TGTGCCAGCAGCTCCCCAACGGGACAGATCAATACGCAGTATTTT
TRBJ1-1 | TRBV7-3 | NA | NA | CASSLRGSGTEAFF | TGTGCCAGCAGCTTGCGAGGGTCGGGCACTGAAGCTTTCTTT
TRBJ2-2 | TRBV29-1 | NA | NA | CSVRGGVDTGELFF | TGCAGCGTCAGAGGCGGGGTTGACACCGGGGAGCTGTTTTTT
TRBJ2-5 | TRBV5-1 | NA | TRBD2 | CASSLASGGAKETQYF | TGCGCCAGCAGCTTGGCTAGCGGGGGGGCCAAAGAGACCCAGTACTTC
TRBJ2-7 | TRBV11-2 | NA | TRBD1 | CASSLLQGRRGSYEQYF | TGTGCCAGCAGCTTACTACAGGGGCGTAGAGGATCCTACGAGCAGTACTTC
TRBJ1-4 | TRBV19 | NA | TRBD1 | CASSMERDRGFAATNEKLFF | TGTGCCAGTAGTATGGAGAGGGACAGGGGTTTCGCGGCAACTAATGAAAAACTGTTTTTT
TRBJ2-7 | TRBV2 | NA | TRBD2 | CASKKLAGGSKVAFYEQYF | TGTGCCAGCAAAAAACTAGCGGGGGGATCTAAGGTCGCATTCTACGAGCAGTACTTC
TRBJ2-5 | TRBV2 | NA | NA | CASEDVVQETQYF | TGTGCCAGCGAGGATGTGGTCCAAGAGACCCAGTACTTC
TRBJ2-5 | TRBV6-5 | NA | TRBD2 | CASSYWLAGAEETQYF | TGTGCCAGCAGTTACTGGCTAGCGGGGGCAGAAGAGACCCAGTACTTC
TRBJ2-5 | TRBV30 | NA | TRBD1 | CAWSDGTGEETQYF | TGTGCCTGGAGCGATGGGACAGGGGAAGAGACCCAGTACTTC
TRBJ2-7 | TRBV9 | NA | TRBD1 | CASSVSGQGYEQYF | TGTGCCAGCAGCGTATCCGGACAGGGATACGAGCAGTACTTC
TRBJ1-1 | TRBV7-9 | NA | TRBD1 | CASSERQGFTEAFF | TGTGCCAGCAGCGAACGACAGGGTTTCACTGAAGCTTTCTTT
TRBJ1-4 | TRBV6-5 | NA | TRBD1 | CASRTGGHEKLFF | TGTGCCAGCCGAACAGGGGGACATGAAAAACTGTTTTTT
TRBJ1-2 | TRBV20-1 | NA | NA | CSARDSFGYTF | TGCAGTGCTAGAGACTCTTTCGGCTACACCTTC
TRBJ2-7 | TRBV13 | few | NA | CASSLGAAPYEQYF | TGTGCCAGCAGCTTAGGGGCGGCACCCTACGAGCAGTACTTC
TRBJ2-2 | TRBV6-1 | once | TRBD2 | CASSEGSGGAWELFF | TGTGCCAGCAGTGAAGGTAGCGGGGGGGCCTGGGAGCTGTTTTTT
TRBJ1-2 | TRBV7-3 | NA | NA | CASSLYPGGGYTF | TGTGCCAGCAGCTTATATCCGGGGGGTGGCTACACCTTC
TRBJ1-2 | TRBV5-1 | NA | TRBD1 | CASSSPDRGSYGYTF | TGCGCCAGCAGCTCCCCGGACAGGGGGAGCTATGGCTACACCTTC
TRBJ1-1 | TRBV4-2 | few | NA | CASSQVGTAAGAEAFF | TGTGCCAGCAGCCAAGTGGGTACCGCGGCGGGGGCTGAAGCTTTCTTT
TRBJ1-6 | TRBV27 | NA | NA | CASSLRTSYNSPLHF | TGTGCCAGCAGTTTGAGGACTTCCTATAATTCACCCCTCCACTTT
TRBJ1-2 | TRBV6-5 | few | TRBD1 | CASSSTGGNGYTF | TGTGCCAGCAGTTCCACAGGGGGCAATGGCTACACCTTC
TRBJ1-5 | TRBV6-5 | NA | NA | CASSYSGQSNQPQHF | TGTGCCAGCAGTTACTCAGGACAGAGCAATCAGCCCCAGCATTTT
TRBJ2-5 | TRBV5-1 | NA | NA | CASSLTSGYETQYF | TGCGCCAGCAGCTTAACCTCGGGGTATGAGACCCAGTACTTC
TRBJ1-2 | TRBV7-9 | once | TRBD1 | CASSFPGGYGYTF | TGTGCCAGCAGCTTTCCAGGGGGCTATGGCTACACCTTC
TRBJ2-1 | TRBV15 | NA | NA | CATSRVKGASSYNEQFF | TGTGCCACCAGCAGAGTAAAAGGTGCTAGCTCCTACAATGAGCAGTTCTTC
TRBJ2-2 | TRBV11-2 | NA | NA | CASTLRASIANTGELFF | TGTGCCAGCACCCTGAGGGCCAGTATAGCGAACACCGGGGAGCTGTTTTTT
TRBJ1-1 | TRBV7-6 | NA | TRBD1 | CASSRGSGTGASEAFF | TGTGCCAGCAGCCGAGGGTCAGGGACAGGGGCTAGTGAAGCTTTCTTT
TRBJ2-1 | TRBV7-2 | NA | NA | CASGRGLPPYNEQFF | TGTGCCAGCGGGCGGGGTCTTCCCCCCTACAATGAGCAGTTCTTC
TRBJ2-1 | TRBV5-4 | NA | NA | CASSGSPENEQFF | TGTGCCAGCTCAGGGTCCCCAGAGAATGAGCAGTTCTTC
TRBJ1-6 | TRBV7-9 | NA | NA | CASSRLPPGQVYNSPLHF | TGTGCCAGCAGCCGTCTACCCCCGGGACAAGTCTATAATTCACCCCTCCACTTT
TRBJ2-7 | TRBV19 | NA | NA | CASSTYYEQYF | TGTGCCAGTAGTACCTACTACGAGCAGTACTTC
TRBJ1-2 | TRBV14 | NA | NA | CASSQRQAANVYGYTF | TGTGCCAGCAGCCAAAGACAAGCCGCTAACGTATATGGCTACACCTTC
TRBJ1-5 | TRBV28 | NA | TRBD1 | CASTIRQGWNQPQHF | TGTGCCAGCACTATAAGACAGGGGTGGAATCAGCCCCAGCATTTT
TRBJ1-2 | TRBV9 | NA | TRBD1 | CASSVGTGSRRNYGYTF | TGTGCCAGCAGCGTAGGGACAGGCTCCCGGCGTAACTATGGCTACACCTTC
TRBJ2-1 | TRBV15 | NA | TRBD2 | CATSRERTSGVSEQFF | TGTGCCACCAGCAGAGAACGGACTAGCGGGGTTTCTGAGCAGTTCTTC
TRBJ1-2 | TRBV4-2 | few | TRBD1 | CASSRTGTGLNSDGYTF | TGTGCCAGCAGCCGAACCGGGACAGGGCTCAATTCAGACGGCTACACCTTC
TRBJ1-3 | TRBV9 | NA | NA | CASSPSGNTIYF | TGTGCCAGCAGCCCTAGTGGAAACACCATATATTTT
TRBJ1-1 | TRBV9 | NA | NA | CASSVAPDTEAFF | TGTGCCAGCAGCGTAGCTCCTGACACTGAAGCTTTCTTT
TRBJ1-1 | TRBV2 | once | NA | CASSAGLNTEAFF | TGTGCCAGCAGTGCGGGATTGAACACTGAAGCTTTCTTT
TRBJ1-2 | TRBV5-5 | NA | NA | CASSLAGGNLGYTF | TGTGCCAGCAGCTTGGCGGGCGGGAACCTTGGCTACACCTTC
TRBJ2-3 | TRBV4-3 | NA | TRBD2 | CASSQDIAGAGDLTDTQYF | TGCGCCAGCAGCCAAGACATAGCGGGGGCGGGGGACCTCACAGATACGCAGTATTTT
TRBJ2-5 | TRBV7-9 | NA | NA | CASSRGLPGQETQYF | TGTGCCAGCAGCCGAGGACTTCCCGGTCAAGAGACCCAGTACTTC
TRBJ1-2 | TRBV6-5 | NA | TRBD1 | CASSYRGQTNYGYTF | TGTGCCAGCAGTTACAGGGGGCAGACTAACTATGGCTACACCTTC
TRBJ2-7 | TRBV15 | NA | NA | CATSREQMSYEQYF | TGTGCCACCAGCAGAGAACAGATGTCCTACGAGCAGTACTTC
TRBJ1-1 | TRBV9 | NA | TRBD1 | CASSANDRATEAFF | TGTGCCAGCAGCGCCAACGACAGGGCCACTGAAGCTTTCTTT
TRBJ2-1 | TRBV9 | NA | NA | CASSVAGETYNEQFF | TGTGCCAGCAGCGTAGCCGGGGAGACCTACAATGAGCAGTTCTTC
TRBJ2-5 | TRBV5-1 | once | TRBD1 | CASSSTGAETQYF | TGCGCCAGCAGCTCTACAGGGGCAGAGACCCAGTACTTC